The 21 T cell receptor beta chains below come from one sample, sequenced in a study of T-cell memory formation after mild COVID-19. TCRdb used MiXCR to reprocess the 5' RACE reads, holding one entry per CDR3 protein. The top ten clones hold 9.5% to 15% of a sample with 400,000 to 550,000 distinct CDR3 sequences, around a quarter of them seen once. The sequenced sample was PBMCs or a T cell subset sorted from them (not recorded which). These receptors came from an adult woman who had mild COVID-19 (a few samples of this study predate the infection). Cell type and time point are not known.

J is TRBJ1-2 and V is TRBV5-6; 8 bases map to TRBD1. The CDR3 contains 15 residues. Germline lookup yields CDR1 SGHDT and CDR2 YYEEEE. The J segment lost 2 bases and the V segment lost 3 bases, leaving 6 bases of the junction unmatched. CDR3 sequence reads: CASSWLDRDNYGYTF. CDR3 coding DNA: TGTGCCAGCAGCTGGCTGGACAGGGACAACTATGGCTACACCTTC.

This rearrangement joins TRBV29-1 to TRBJ2-5; 8 bases line up with TRBD2. This CDR3 comprises 16 residues. V gave up 0 bases and J gave up 4 bases; unmatched junction bases: 10. Germline V gene sequence: CDR1 SQVTM, CDR2 ANQGSEA. The CDR3: CSVEDGSGEGGETQYF. DNA for the CDR3: TGCAGCGTTGAAGATGGTAGCGGGGAGGGGGGAGAGACCCAGTACTTC.

This clonotype occurred many times. The chain is built from TRBV7-9 and TRBJ2-5, with unresolved D. This CDR3 contains 13 residues. Germline lookup yields CDR1 SEHNR and CDR2 FQNEAQ (reference sequence). The V end was cut by 1 base, the J end by 2 bases, with 5 bases between. CDR3 bases: TGTGCCAGCAGCTTAGTGGTACAAGAGACCCAGTACTTC. Amino acid sequence: CASSLVVQETQYF. Combining the CDR3 with reference TRBV7-9 and TRBJ2-5 gives the whole variable domain DTGVSQNPRHKITKRGQNVTFRCDPISEHNRLYWYRQTLGQGPEFLTYFQNEAQLEKSRLLSDRFSAERPKGSFSTLEIQRTEQGDSAMYLCASSLVVQETQYFGPGTRLLVL.

This clonotype has ten or more counts. The rearrangement uses TRBV7-9 and TRBJ2-2, with D tentatively TRBD2 (6 bases). This CDR3 has 14 amino acids. Germline V gives CDR1 SEHNR, CDR2 FQNEAQ (reference sequence). V was pared by 11 bases and J by 3 bases, with 16 bases between. CDR3 DNA: TGTGCCGGCGGTGCGGGGTTCCACACCGGGGAGCTGTTTTTT. It encodes CAGGAGFHTGELFF.

This clonotype was found a few times. The V gene is TRBV7-9, the J gene TRBJ2-7, with 10 bases that match TRBD2. Losses at the gene ends were 4 bases for V and 4 bases for J; bases not matched to a gene: 19. CDR1 and CDR2 from the germline V gene are SEHNR and FQNEAQ (reference sequence). The CDR3 length is 19 residues. DNA for the CDR3: TGTGCCAGCAGCTCCGTGAACCGCCCGAGGACTAGCGGAACTTACGAGCAGTACTTC. The encoded protein is CASSSVNRPRTSGTYEQYF.

Turning to this clonotype: A junction boundary mismatches the germline segment, possibly from a read error. This chain's CDR3 is CASRLGPGHQPQHF. DNA for the CDR3: TGTGCCAGCAGATTAGGCCCAGGGCATCAGCCCCAGCATTTT. V usage is TRBV7-2 and J usage is TRBJ1-5; D may be TRBD1 (5 bases). The CDR3 is made up of 14 amino acids. CDR1 is SGHTA and CDR2 is FQGNSA in the germline V gene.

The chain links TRBV29-1 to TRBJ2-3, with a tentative D call TRBD1 (6 bases). Germline CDR1 and CDR2: SQVTM and ANQGSEA. The CDR3 sequence is 15 residues long. Trimming took 2 bases from V and 4 from J, leaving 16 bases between them. The CDR3 region has the DNA TGCAGCGTTGAATCGGGCCAGGGGCTTGCAGATACGCAGTATTTT. Residues: CSVESGQGLADTQYF.

This clonotype has only a few counts. V and J are TRBV7-2 and TRBJ1-2; D not resolved. The CDR3 extends over 13 amino acids. With 1 base removed from V and 3 bases from J, the gap between germline ends came to 6 bases. Germline lookup yields CDR1 SGHTA and CDR2 FQGNSA. CDR3 residues: CASSLDSYYGYTF. The CDR3 DNA reads as TGTGCCAGCAGCTTAGACAGCTACTATGGCTACACCTTC.

This chain uses TRBV11-2 with TRBJ1-6; no reliable D call. Deletions cut 0 bases from V and 10 bases from J, with 4 bases between. This CDR3 comprises 12 residues. From germline, CDR1 is SGHAT and CDR2 FQNNGV. The CDR3, as DNA: TGTGCCAGCAGCTTAGATCCATCACCCCTCCACTTT. Translation: CASSLDPSPLHF.

This clonotype was counted only a few times. The chain recombines TRBV20-1 with TRBJ2-7; a possible D gene is TRBD1 (5 bases). Germline V gene lookup returns CDR1 DFQATT and CDR2 SNEGSKA (reference sequence). Trimming left V 1 base short and J 1 base short, with 8 bases between. This CDR3 contains 13 residues. The CDR3 sequence: CSARAQGSYEQYF. CDR3 nucleotides: TGCAGTGCTAGAGCGCAGGGATCCTACGAGCAGTACTTC.

This clonotype was counted between two and nine times. The rearrangement joins TRBV12-3 or TRBV12-4 to TRBJ2-1; D not resolved. CDR3 length: 13 amino acids. V was pared by 3 bases and J by 6 bases, with 9 bases between. The CDR3 reads CASSFFGTNEQFF. The DNA of the CDR3 is TGTGCCAGCAGTTTTTTCGGAACCAATGAGCAGTTCTTC.

The gene calls are TRBV3-1 and TRBJ2-5; D call uncertain. Germline CDR1 reads LGHDT; CDR2 reads YNNKEL (reference sequence). Trimming took 6 bases from V and 2 from J, leaving 16 bases between them. The CDR3 extends over 15 amino acids. CDR3: CASSRNRIPQETQYF. The CDR3 nucleotides are TGTGCCAGCAGTCGTAATAGGATACCACAAGAGACCCAGTACTTC.

This clonotype has just a few counts. The chain carries TRBV7-9 and TRBJ1-4; D might be TRBD1 (6 bases). Germline V CDR1 and CDR2: SEHNR, FQNEAQ (reference sequence). Between the trimmed V and J ends, which lost 5 bases and 2 bases, there was a span of 12 bases. The CDR3 has 15 amino acids. The CDR3 DNA sequence: TGTGCCAGCAGCCCCGAGGGGGGCACTAATGAAAAACTGTTTTTT. Protein: CASSPEGGTNEKLFF.

This clonotype was recorded only once. The chain employs TRBV12-3 or TRBV12-4 and TRBJ2-1; D unresolved. This CDR3 is 15 amino acids long. V lost 2 bases and J lost 5, with 13 bases in between. The CDR3 sequence is CASSLRHLWDNEQFF. Written as DNA, the CDR3 is TGTGCCAGCAGTTTAAGGCACCTTTGGGACAATGAGCAGTTCTTC.

In this sample, this clonotype turned up a few times. The CDR3 sequence is CASSLGQGAKNIQYF. In nucleotides, the CDR3 is TGCGCCAGCAGCTTGGGACAGGGGGCAAAAAACATTCAGTACTTC. The V call is TRBV5-1, the J call TRBJ2-4, with 10 bases aligning to TRBD1. Germline V gene sequence: CDR1 SGHRS, CDR2 YFSETQ. The CDR3 spans 15 residues. V shed 0 bases and J 4 bases; nucleotides not matched to a gene: 1.

Only a few counts were recorded for this clonotype. This chain uses TRBV4-1 with TRBJ1-5; D not resolved. The CDR3 contains 13 residues. The V end was cut by 0 bases, the J end by 6 bases, with 6 bases between. Germline values: CDR1 MGHRA, CDR2 YSYEKL. In DNA form, the CDR3 reads TGCGCCAGCAGCCAAGATGACGGTCAGCCCCAGCATTTT. It is translated as CASSQDDGQPQHF.

The J gene is TRBJ2-3, the V gene TRBV9; TRBD2 agrees at 12 bases. V lost 2 bases, J lost 0 bases, and 7 bases stayed unmatched. Looked up from germline, CDR1 is SGDLS and CDR2 is YYNGEE. The CDR3 runs 18 residues. CDR3 in DNA: TGTGCCAGCAGCGTCGGACTAGCGGGAATCGCAAGCACAGATACGCAGTATTTT. Protein: CASSVGLAGIASTDTQYF.

The sample holds a few counts of this clonotype. DNA for the CDR3: TGTGCCAGCAGTATAGTCCAGGGGGCCGATGAGCAGTTCTTC. Protein sequence: CASSIVQGADEQFF. The V call is TRBV27, the J call TRBJ2-1; 8 bases are a match to TRBD1. The ends lost 5 bases at V and 8 bases at J; junction bases unmatched: 8. The germline V gene encodes CDR1 MNHEY and CDR2 SMNVEV (reference sequence). This CDR3 contains 14 residues.

The J gene is TRBJ2-3, the V gene TRBV6-5; D is ambiguous. Germline loops: CDR1 MNHEY, CDR2 SVGAGI. With 0 bases removed from V and 4 bases from J, the gap between germline ends came to 8 bases. CDR3 length equals 14 residues. CDR3: CASSYSNRADTQYF. CDR3 nucleotide sequence: TGTGCCAGCAGTTACTCGAACCGGGCAGATACGCAGTATTTT.

V is TRBV7-9 and J is TRBJ2-7, with 9 bases aligning to TRBD2. Germline CDR1 is SEHNR and CDR2 is FQNEAQ (reference sequence). After removal of 5 bases from V and 2 bases from J, the junction contained 10 bases not matched to a gene. The CDR3 consists of 16 residues. CDR3 bases: TGTGCCAGCAGCCCCCCCTTAGCGGGAGTTACCTACGAGCAGTACTTC. Translation: CASSPPLAGVTYEQYF.

The chain recombines TRBV5-6 with TRBJ1-1; unclear D gene. Germline loops: CDR1 SGHDT, CDR2 YYEEEE. This CDR3 region has 16 residues. The germline V and J ends were trimmed by 4 bases and 5 bases, with 21 bases remaining between them. In DNA, the CDR3 is TGTGCCAGCAGCAGAGGAACTCCGGGTCTGGCGACTGAAGCTTTCTTT. This gives the protein CASSRGTPGLATEAFF.